The clone carrying this T cell receptor beta chain was seen more than once but under ten times. This sample was included in a study of blood T cell repertoires in COVID-19. This CDR3 contains 16 residues. Assay: immunoSEQ multiplex PCR; the TCRdb copy retains only in-frame clones and omits some. This table holds around 200,000 clones, 86% found once. The gene calls are TRBV21-1 and TRBJ2-7; TRBD1, the D gene given by the table, was not confirmed from the DNA. TRBV21-1 is deemed a pseudogene. The source is a woman aged 25 to 45 who had been exposed to COVID-19. Sequences were obtained from PBMCs or T cells enriched from blood (not recorded which). The CDR3, as DNA: TGTGCCAGCAGCAAAGGCCGGGACAGGGTTAATTACGAGCAGTACTTC. Protein product: CASSKGRDRVNYEQYF.